This T cell receptor (beta chain) was found in a study of T cells in Graves' hyperthyroidism and ophthalmopathy. This clonotype occurred once. Per the germline V gene, CDR1 is DFQATT and CDR2 is SNEGSKA (reference sequence). Trimming removed 2 bases from V and 2 bases from J; junction bases left unmatched: 4. This CDR3 is 14 amino acids long. PBMCs were collected from a roughly 10 ml volume of fresh peripheral blood. TCR beta CDR3 regions were amplified from RNA transcripts. First-round RT-PCR targeting the TCR CDR3 was performed with the HTBI primer set. Each CDR3 protein gets one entry after TCRdb re-called the multiplex PCR reads with MiXCR. The sample yields roughly 170,000 distinct CDR3 sequences, 15% to 20% seen once.

This chain joins TRBV20-1 and TRBJ2-3, with 7 bases matching TRBD2. Sequencing was carried out using blood. This clonotype was obtained from a woman aged 50 to 60 with Graves' hyperthyroidism. CDR3 nucleotides: TGCAGTGCTAGACAAGCGGGATTCACAGATACGCAGTATTTT. Protein product: CSARQAGFTDTQYF.